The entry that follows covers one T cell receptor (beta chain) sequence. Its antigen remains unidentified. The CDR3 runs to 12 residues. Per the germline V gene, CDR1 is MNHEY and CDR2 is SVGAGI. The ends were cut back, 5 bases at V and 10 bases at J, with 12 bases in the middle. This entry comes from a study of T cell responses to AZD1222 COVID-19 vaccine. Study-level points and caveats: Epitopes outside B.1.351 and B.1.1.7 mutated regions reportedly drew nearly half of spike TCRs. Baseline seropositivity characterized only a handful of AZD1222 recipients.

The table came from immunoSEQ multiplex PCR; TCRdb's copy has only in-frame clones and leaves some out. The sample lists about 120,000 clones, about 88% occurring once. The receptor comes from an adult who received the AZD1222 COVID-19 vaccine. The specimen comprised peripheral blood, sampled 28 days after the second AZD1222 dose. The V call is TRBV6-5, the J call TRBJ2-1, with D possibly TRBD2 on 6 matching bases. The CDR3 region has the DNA TGTGCCAGCAGTACCCTACTAGCCGAGCAGTTCTTC. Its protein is CASSTLLAEQFF.